This TCR beta chain originates from a study of CD8 T cells in ankylosing spondylitis. The CDR3 extends over 13 amino acids. The germline gives CDR1 MNHEY, CDR2 SVGEGT. Between the trimmed V and J ends, which lost 7 bases and 3 bases, there was a span of 12 bases. General study results and limits: Roughly 8 highly homologous variants formed a TCR beta motif that appeared characteristic of ankylosing spondylitis blood. Significant enrichment of disease-linked clones was reported in matched ankylosing spondylitis synovial fluid.

One entry per CDR3 protein, called by TCRdb with MiXCR from the 5' RACE reads. The sample includes around 480,000 distinct CDR3 sequences, over 15% of them seen just once. Details on this clonotype: Antigen unknown.

Material: blood, either unsorted or a sorted T cell fraction (not recorded which). The origin of this receptor is a male donor with ankylosing spondylitis. This chain connects TRBV6-2 or TRBV6-3 to TRBJ1-2; D is unresolved. CDR3 sequence: CASTDGQYYGYTF. CDR3 sequence (DNA): TGTGCCAGCACCGACGGTCAGTACTATGGCTACACCTTC.